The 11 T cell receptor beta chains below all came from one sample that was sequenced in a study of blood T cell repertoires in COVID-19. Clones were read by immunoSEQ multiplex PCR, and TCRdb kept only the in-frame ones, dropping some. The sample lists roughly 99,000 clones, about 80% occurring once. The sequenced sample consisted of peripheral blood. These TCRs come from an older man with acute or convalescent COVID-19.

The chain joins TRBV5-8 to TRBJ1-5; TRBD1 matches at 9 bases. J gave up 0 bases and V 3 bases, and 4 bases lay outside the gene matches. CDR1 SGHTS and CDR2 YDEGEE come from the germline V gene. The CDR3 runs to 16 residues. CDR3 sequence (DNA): TGTGCCAGCAGCTCGGGACAGGGATATAGCAATCAGCCCCAGCATTTT. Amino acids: CASSSGQGYSNQPQHF.

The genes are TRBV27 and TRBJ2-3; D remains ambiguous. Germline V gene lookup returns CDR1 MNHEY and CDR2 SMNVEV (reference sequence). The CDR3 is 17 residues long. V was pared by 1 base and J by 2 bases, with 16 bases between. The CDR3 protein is CASSLYDLGSNTDTQYF. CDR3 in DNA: TGTGCCAGCAGTTTATATGATCTCGGTTCCAACACAGATACGCAGTATTTT.

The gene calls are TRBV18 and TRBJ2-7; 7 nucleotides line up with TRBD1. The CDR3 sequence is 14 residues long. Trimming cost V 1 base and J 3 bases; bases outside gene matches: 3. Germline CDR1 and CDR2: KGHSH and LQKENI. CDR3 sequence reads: CASSPLTGSYEQYF. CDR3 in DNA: TGTGCCAGCTCACCACTGACAGGGAGCTACGAGCAGTACTTC.

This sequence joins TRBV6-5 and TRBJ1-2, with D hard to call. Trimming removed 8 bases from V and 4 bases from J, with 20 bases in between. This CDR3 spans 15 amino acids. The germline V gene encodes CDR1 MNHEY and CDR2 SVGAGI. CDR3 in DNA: TGTGCCAGCGGCTGGACGGGAACACCCCTCTATGGCTACACCTTC. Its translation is CASGWTGTPLYGYTF.

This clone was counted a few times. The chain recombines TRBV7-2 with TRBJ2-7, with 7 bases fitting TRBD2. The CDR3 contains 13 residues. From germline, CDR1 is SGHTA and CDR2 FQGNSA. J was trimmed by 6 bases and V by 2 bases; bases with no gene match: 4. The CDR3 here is CASSLWEGAEQYF. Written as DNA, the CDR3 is TGTGCCAGCAGCTTATGGGAGGGAGCCGAGCAGTACTTC.

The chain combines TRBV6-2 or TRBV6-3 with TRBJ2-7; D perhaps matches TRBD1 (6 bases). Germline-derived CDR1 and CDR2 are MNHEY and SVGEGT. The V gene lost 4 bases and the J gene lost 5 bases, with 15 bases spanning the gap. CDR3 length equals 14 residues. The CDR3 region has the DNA TGTGCCAGCAGTTCTCAGGGGAATTTGGACGAGCAGTACTTC. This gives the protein CASSSQGNLDEQYF.

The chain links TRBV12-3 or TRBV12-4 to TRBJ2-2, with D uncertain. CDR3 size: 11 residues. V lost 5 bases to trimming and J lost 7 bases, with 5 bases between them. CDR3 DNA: TGTGCCAGCAGTCGTGTCGGGGAGCTGTTTTTT. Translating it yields CASSRVGELFF.

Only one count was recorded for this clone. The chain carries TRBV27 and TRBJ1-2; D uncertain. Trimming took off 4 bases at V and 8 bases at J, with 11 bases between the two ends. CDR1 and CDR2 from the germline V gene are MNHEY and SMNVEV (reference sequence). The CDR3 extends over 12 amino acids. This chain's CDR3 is CASSSLRGGYTF. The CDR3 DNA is TGTGCCAGCAGTTCCTTAAGAGGGGGCTACACCTTC.

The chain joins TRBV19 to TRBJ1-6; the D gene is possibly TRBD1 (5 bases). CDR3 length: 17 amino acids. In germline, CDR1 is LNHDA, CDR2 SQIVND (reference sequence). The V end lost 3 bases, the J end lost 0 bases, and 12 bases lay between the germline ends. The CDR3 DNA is TGTGCCAGTAGTATGAGACAGTCGTTCTCCTATAATTCACCCCTCCACTTT. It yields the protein CASSMRQSFSYNSPLHF.

The CDR3 is CASSSPQGYGEKLFF. CDR3 DNA: TGTGCCAGCAGTTCTCCACAGGGTTACGGGGAAAAACTGTTTTTT. V and J are TRBV28 and TRBJ1-4; the D gene is possibly TRBD1 (6 bases). Per the germline V gene, CDR1 is MDHEN and CDR2 is SYDVKM. V was cut by 4 bases and J by 8 bases, with 17 bases left in between. The length of the CDR3 is 15 residues.

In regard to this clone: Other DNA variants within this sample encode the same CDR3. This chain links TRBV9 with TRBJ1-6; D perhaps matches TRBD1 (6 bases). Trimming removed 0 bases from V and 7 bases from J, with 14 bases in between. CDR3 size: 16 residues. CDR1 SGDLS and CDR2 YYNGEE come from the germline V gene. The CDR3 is CASSVGGGGGNSPLHF. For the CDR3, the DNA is TGTGCCAGCAGCGTAGGGGGCGGGGGCGGAAATTCACCCCTCCACTTT.